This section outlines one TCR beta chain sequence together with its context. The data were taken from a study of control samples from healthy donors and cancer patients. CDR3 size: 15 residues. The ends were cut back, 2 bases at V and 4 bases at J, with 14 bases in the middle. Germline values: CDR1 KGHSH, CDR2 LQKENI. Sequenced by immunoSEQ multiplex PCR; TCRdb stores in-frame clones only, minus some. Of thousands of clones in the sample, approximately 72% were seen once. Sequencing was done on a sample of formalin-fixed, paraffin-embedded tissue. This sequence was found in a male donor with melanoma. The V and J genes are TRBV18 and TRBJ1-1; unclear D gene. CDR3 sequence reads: CASSPSRTVATEAFF. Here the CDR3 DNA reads TGTGCCAGCTCACCATCACGGACGGTCGCCACTGAAGCTTTCTTT.